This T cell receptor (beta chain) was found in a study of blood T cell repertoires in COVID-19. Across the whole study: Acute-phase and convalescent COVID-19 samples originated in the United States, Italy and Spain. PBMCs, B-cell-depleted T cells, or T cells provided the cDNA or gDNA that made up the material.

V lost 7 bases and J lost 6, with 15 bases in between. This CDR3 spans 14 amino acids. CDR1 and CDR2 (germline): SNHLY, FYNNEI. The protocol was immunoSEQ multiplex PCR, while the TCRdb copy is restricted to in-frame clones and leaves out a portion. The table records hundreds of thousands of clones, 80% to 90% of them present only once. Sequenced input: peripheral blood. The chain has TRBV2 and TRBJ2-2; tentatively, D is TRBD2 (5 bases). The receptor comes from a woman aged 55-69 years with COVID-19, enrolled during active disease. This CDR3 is CASKRAVSAGELFF. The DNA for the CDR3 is TGTGCCAGCAAGAGGGCAGTTTCGGCCGGGGAGCTGTTTTTT. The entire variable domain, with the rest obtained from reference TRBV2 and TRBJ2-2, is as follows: EPEVTQTPSHQVTQMGQEVILRCVPISNHLYFYWYRQILGQKVEFLVSFYNNEISEKSEIFDDQFSVERPDGSNFTLKIRSTKLEDSAMYFCASKRAVSAGELFFGEGSRLTVL.